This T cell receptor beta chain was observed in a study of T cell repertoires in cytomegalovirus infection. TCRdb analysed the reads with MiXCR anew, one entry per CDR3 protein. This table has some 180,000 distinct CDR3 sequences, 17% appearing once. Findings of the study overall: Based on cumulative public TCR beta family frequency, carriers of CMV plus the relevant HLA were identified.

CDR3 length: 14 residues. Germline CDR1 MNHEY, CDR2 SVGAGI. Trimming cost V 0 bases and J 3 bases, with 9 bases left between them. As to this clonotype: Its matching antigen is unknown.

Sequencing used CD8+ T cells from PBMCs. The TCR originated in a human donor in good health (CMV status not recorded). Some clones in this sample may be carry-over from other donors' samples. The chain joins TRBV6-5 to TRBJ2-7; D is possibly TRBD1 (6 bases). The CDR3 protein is CASSYSMDSYEQYF. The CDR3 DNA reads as TGTGCCAGCAGTTACTCTATGGACAGCTACGAGCAGTACTTC.